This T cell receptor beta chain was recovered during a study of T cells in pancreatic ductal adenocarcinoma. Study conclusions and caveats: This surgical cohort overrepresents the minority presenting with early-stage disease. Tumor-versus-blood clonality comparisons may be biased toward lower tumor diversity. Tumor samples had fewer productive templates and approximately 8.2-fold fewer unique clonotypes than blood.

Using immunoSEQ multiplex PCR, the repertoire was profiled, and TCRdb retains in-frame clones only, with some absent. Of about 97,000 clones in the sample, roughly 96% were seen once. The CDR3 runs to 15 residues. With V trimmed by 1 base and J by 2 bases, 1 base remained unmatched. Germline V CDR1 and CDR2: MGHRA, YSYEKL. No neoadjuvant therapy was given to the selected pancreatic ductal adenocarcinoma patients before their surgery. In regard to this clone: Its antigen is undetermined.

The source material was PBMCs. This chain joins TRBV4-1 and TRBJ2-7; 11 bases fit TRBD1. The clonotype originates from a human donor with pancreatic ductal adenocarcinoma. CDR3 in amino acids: CASSQGTGGTYEQYF. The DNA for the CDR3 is TGCGCCAGCAGCCAAGGGACAGGGGGCACCTACGAGCAGTACTTC.